Listed below are T cell receptor beta chains from one sample, sequenced in a study of post-analysis software for immune sequencing data. TCRdb called the PCR reads again in MiXCR, with one record for every CDR3 protein. The top ten hold roughly 4.5% of the sample, which has fewer than 850,000 distinct CDR3 sequences, about 45% seen once. The sample was blood. The receptors were gathered from a girl between 10 and 17 years old with multiple sclerosis. Each CDR3 is given with its conserved first and last residue. The order of the fields is V gene, D gene, clone size, J gene, CDR3 protein, CDR3 DNA. D genes are given only for firm matches. Clone sizes are given selectively: once, few, many, or a class where the clone is expanded.

>TRBV10-3|TRBD1|few|TRBJ1-6
CATFTGTANSPLHF
TGTGCCACCTTTACCGGGACAGCTAATTCACCCCTCCACTTT
>TRBV28|-|-|TRBJ1-5
CASSLWRGSNQPQHF
TGTGCCAGCAGTTTATGGCGGGGTAGCAATCAGCCCCAGCATTTT
>TRBV5-1|-|once|TRBJ2-7
CASSPRTVSYEQYF
TGCGCCAGCAGCCCCAGGACGGTCTCCTACGAGCAGTACTTC
>TRBV12-3/TRBV12-4|TRBD2|-|TRBJ2-1
CASVTSGRAWEQFF
TGTGCCAGCGTGACTAGCGGGAGGGCCTGGGAGCAGTTCTTC
>TRBV6-1|TRBD2|-|TRBJ2-5
CASKASGSQGETQYF
TGTGCCAGCAAAGCTAGCGGGAGCCAAGGGGAGACCCAGTACTTC
>TRBV7-2|TRBD1|-|TRBJ2-5
CASSDTLGQGLETQYF
TGTGCCAGCAGCGACACCCTGGGACAGGGGCTAGAGACCCAGTACTTC
>TRBV3-1|-|-|TRBJ2-7
CASSQAGPDYEQYF
TGTGCCAGCAGCCAAGCGGGGCCTGACTACGAGCAGTACTTC
>TRBV24-1|-|-|TRBJ1-2
CATSDASTAYRDGYTF
TGTGCCACCAGTGATGCCTCTACTGCATACAGGGATGGCTACACCTTC
>TRBV7-9|TRBD1|-|TRBJ2-5
CASSRGTGGYAKQYF
TGTGCCAGCAGCAGAGGGACAGGGGGGTATGCCAAGCAGTACTTC
>TRBV6-5|-|few|TRBJ2-3
CASTRGPTDTQYF
TGTGCCAGCACCAGGGGCCCCACAGATACGCAGTATTTT
>TRBV28|-|few|TRBJ2-3
CASSRDLRTDTQYF
TGTGCCAGCAGCCGCGACCTAAGGACAGATACGCAGTATTTT